The 20 T cell receptor beta chains reported below all come from one sample, sequenced in a study of cytomegalovirus exposure and HLA in healthy donors. PCR was performed using 60 Vbeta and 13 Jbeta primers. The assay was immunoSEQ multiplex PCR, and TCRdb's table has in-frame clones only and misses some. The table records around 120,000 clones, approximately 85% of them present only once. What was sequenced was PBMCs. These receptors came from a male donor in good health and CMV-seropositive.

This clone was found a few times. This sequence joins TRBV18 and TRBJ2-2; perhaps TRBD2 as D (5 bases). The CDR3 extends over 17 amino acids. CDR1 and CDR2 (germline): KGHSH, LQKENI. The germline V and J ends were trimmed by 1 base and 4 bases, with 16 bases remaining between them. The chain's CDR3 is CASSPLVGVDTTGELFF. CDR3 coding DNA: TGTGCCAGCTCACCACTTGTGGGAGTTGATACCACCGGGGAGCTGTTTTTT.

The chain has TRBV19 and TRBJ1-2; 7 nucleotides align to TRBD1. The trim removed 3 bases at V and 7 bases at J, leaving 2 bases unmatched. Germline V gene sequence: CDR1 LNHDA, CDR2 SQIVND (reference sequence). The CDR3 covers 12 residues. This chain's CDR3 is CASSITGVGYTF. CDR3 nucleotide sequence: TGTGCCAGTAGTATCACAGGGGTTGGCTACACCTTC.

The rearrangement joins TRBV28 to TRBJ2-5; no clear D gene. CDR1 is MDHEN, CDR2 SYDVKM, per germline. CDR3 size: 15 residues. The V end lost 2 bases, the J end lost 5 bases, and 15 bases lay between the germline ends. As DNA, the CDR3 is TGTGCCAGCAGTTTAGGTCGACAAATTGGGGAGACCCAGTACTTC. This translates into CASSLGRQIGETQYF.

This clone was detected a few times. The rearrangement links TRBV5-5 to TRBJ1-5; no reliable D call. Trimming left V 4 bases short and J 5 bases short, with 13 bases between. The germline CDR1 and CDR2 sequences are SGHKS and YYEKEE (reference sequence). This CDR3 has 14 amino acids. The CDR3 loop reads CASSRGGFDQPQHF. DNA of the CDR3: TGTGCCAGCAGCCGGGGAGGGTTCGATCAGCCCCAGCATTTT.

The rearrangement joins TRBV15 to TRBJ2-3; 8 bases line up with TRBD2. Germline V gene sequence: CDR1 LNHNV, CDR2 YYDKDF (reference sequence). The junction had 5 bases not matched to a gene; V was cut back by 0 bases and J by 6 bases. The CDR3 is made up of 15 amino acids. The CDR3 loop reads CATSRDGLAWDTQYF. CDR3 nucleotides: TGTGCCACCAGCAGAGATGGACTAGCTTGGGATACGCAGTATTTT. Looking up the rest from reference TRBV15 and TRBJ2-3 gives the full variable domain: DAMVIQNPRYQVTQFGKPVTLSCSQTLNHNVMYWYQQKSSQAPKLLFHYYDKDFNNEADTPDNFQSRRPNTSFCFLDIRSPGLGDTAMYLCATSRDGLAWDTQYFGPGTRLTVL.

The chain is built from TRBV28 and TRBJ2-1; 13 bases map to TRBD2. The V gene's germline CDR1 is MDHEN and CDR2 SYDVKM. The CDR3 has 15 residues. Unmatched junction bases numbered 7, after V lost 6 bases and J lost 8 bases. CDR3 residues: CASRVTSGRIHEQFF. CDR3 nucleotide sequence: TGTGCCAGCAGGGTGACTAGCGGGAGGATCCATGAGCAGTTCTTC.

This clone was counted only a few times. The chain uses TRBV5-6 and TRBJ1-5; 8 bases map to TRBD1. CDR1 and CDR2 from the germline V gene are SGHDT and YYEEEE. Trimming at V came to 4 bases and at J to 6 bases, leaving 9 bases not matched to a gene. This CDR3 has 15 residues. Here the CDR3 reads CASSLRTGMSQPQHF. Written as DNA, the CDR3 is TGTGCCAGCAGCCTACGGACAGGGATGAGTCAGCCCCAGCATTTT. Combining the CDR3 with reference TRBV5-6 and TRBJ1-5 gives the whole variable domain DAGVTQSPTHLIKTRGQQVTLRCSPKSGHDTVSWYQQALGQGPQFIFQYYEEEERQRGNFPDRFSGHQFPNYSSELNVNALLLGDSALYLCASSLRTGMSQPQHFGDGTRLSIL.

This clone appeared once. The chain couples TRBV4-2 to TRBJ2-7, with a tentative D call TRBD1 (5 bases). The V gene lost 0 bases and the J gene lost 4 bases, with 19 bases spanning the gap. Per the germline V gene, CDR1 is LGHNA and CDR2 is YNFKEQ. This CDR3 has 17 amino acids. The CDR3 sequence: CASSQDPRQNSRYEQYF. CDR3 coding DNA: TGTGCCAGCAGCCAAGACCCAAGACAGAATTCCAGATACGAGCAGTACTTC.

The genes are TRBV6-5 and TRBJ2-7; 13 bases agree with TRBD2. The CDR3 is 15 residues long. J lost 2 bases, V lost 2 bases, and 0 bases had no gene match. Germline V gene data show CDR1 as MNHEY and CDR2 as SVGAGI. The CDR3 DNA reads TGTGCCAGCAGTTACGGGACTAGCGGGACCTACGAGCAGTACTTC. This encodes CASSYGTSGTYEQYF.

Comment on this clone: The sample holds other DNA sequences that translate to the same CDR3. The rearrangement uses TRBV20-1 and TRBJ2-7; D unclear. Trimming stripped 6 bases from V and 2 bases from J, with 8 bases between. Germline values: CDR1 DFQATT, CDR2 SNEGSKA (reference sequence). The CDR3 consists of 11 residues. The CDR3 sequence: CSASGAYEQYF. The CDR3 nucleotides read TGCAGTGCGTCAGGCGCCTACGAGCAGTACTTC.

This clone was picked up a small number of times. DNA for the CDR3: TGTGCCAGCAGCTTACAGGGGATCCGTAATGGGGGTGAGCAGTTCTTC. Its protein is CASSLQGIRNGGEQFF. The chain recombines TRBV7-2 with TRBJ2-1; TRBD1 might be the D (6 bases). The CDR3 is 16 residues long. CDR1 and CDR2 from the germline V gene are SGHTA and FQGNSA. Trimming cost V 2 bases and J 9 bases, with 20 bases left between them.

The chain recombines TRBV6-5 with TRBJ2-7, with D possibly TRBD1 on 7 matching bases. This CDR3 has 15 amino acids. Germline CDR1 MNHEY, CDR2 SVGAGI. Trimming left V 2 bases short and J 2 bases short, with 13 bases between. The chain's CDR3 is CASSYQGGSTYEQYF. In DNA, the CDR3 is TGTGCCAGCAGTTACCAGGGGGGTTCTACCTACGAGCAGTACTTC.

V usage is TRBV11-1 and J usage is TRBJ2-1; 8 bases are shared with TRBD2. V trimming: 0 bases; J trimming: 9 bases; junction bases outside the gene matches: 10. This CDR3 has 16 residues. Germline V CDR1 and CDR2: SGHAT, FQDESV (reference sequence). CDR3 sequence reads: CASSLARAGARGEQFF. The CDR3 nucleotides read TGTGCCAGCAGCTTAGCTCGAGCGGGAGCGAGGGGTGAGCAGTTCTTC.

The chain recombines TRBV27 with TRBJ2-7; D perhaps matches TRBD1 (5 bases). This CDR3 contains 14 residues. V lost 4 bases to trimming and J lost 3 bases, with 13 bases between them. Germline V lookup: CDR1 MNHEY, CDR2 SMNVEV (reference sequence). The CDR3 sequence is CASSSHGADYEQYF. Written as DNA, the CDR3 is TGTGCCAGCAGTTCCCATGGGGCAGACTACGAGCAGTACTTC.

This clone has just one count. The chain combines TRBV13 with TRBJ2-3; 9 bases map to TRBD2. Per germline, CDR1 PRHDT and CDR2 FYEKMQ (reference sequence). The CDR3 length is 17 residues. The trim removed 5 bases at V and 3 bases at J, leaving 12 bases unmatched. CDR3 DNA sequence: TGTGCCAGCAGCGGCCGGAATAGCGGGAGCAATACAGATACGCAGTATTTT. It encodes CASSGRNSGSNTDTQYF.

In this sample, this clone turned up a few times. V and J are TRBV13 and TRBJ1-2; tentatively, D is TRBD1 (6 bases). This CDR3 spans 18 amino acids. From germline, CDR1 is PRHDT and CDR2 FYEKMQ (reference sequence). V lost 5 bases, J lost 2 bases, and 24 bases lay in between. CDR3 region: CASSPLGVTGGPNYGYTF. The CDR3 nucleotides read TGTGCCAGCAGCCCACTTGGGGTGACAGGAGGACCCAACTATGGCTACACCTTC.

The chain joins TRBV5-1 to TRBJ2-3; 11 bases align to TRBD2. The CDR3 runs 15 residues. Germline CDR1 reads SGHRS; CDR2 reads YFSETQ. V trimming: 5 bases; J trimming: 3 bases; junction bases outside the gene matches: 5. CDR3 in DNA: TGCGCCAGCAGTAGCGGGAGGGGATTTACAGATACGCAGTATTTT. Its protein is CASSSGRGFTDTQYF.

Only a few counts were recorded for this clone. The genes are TRBV27 and TRBJ2-2; 13 nucleotides agree with TRBD2. The junction had 2 bases not matched to a gene; V was cut back by 8 bases and J by 5 bases. The CDR3 covers 14 residues. Germline CDR1 reads MNHEY; CDR2 reads SMNVEV (reference sequence). The CDR3 DNA is TGTGCCAGCCTGGGACTAGCGGGAACCGGGGAGCTGTTTTTT. Translation gives CASLGLAGTGELFF.

The V call is TRBV9, the J call TRBJ2-5, with TRBD2 identical over 12 bases. Per the germline V gene, CDR1 is SGDLS and CDR2 is YYNGEE. V lost 3 bases and J lost 3; bases outside the gene matches: 9. The CDR3 covers 17 residues. The CDR3 spells CASSAITTSGREETQYF. The DNA for the CDR3 is TGTGCCAGCAGCGCGATAACGACTAGCGGGAGAGAAGAGACCCAGTACTTC.

In this sample, this clone turned up once. This chain joins TRBV5-8 and TRBJ2-7; D is perhaps TRBD1 (5 bases). There are 15 residues in the CDR3. Germline CDR1 and CDR2: SGHTS and YDEGEE. V lost 0 bases and J 6 bases, leaving 16 bases between the germline ends. CDR3 nucleotides: TGTGCCAGCAGCTTGGGTTTCACAGGCAGTGGCGAGCAGTACTTC. This codes for CASSLGFTGSGEQYF.